Below, one T cell receptor (beta chain) is given with its context. This clonotype was counted many times. It has no known antigen specificity. Base-call qualities are not available, and no considerably larger clone is one nucleotide away. CDR1 and CDR2, per the germline V gene (reference sequence), are MNHEY and SMNVEV. V lost 5 bases and J lost 5 bases, and the count of bases not matched to a germline gene is 10. The CDR3 measures 16 amino acids from cysteine to phenylalanine. Solely the CDR3 DNA is kept, with 48 bases framed from the first base. These data belong to a study of T-cell reconstitution after alpha-beta-depleted transplantation in children (dated by TCRdb to the mid-2010s). Context from the whole study: Using TCR repertoire profiling, the study quantitatively followed how T-cell immune reconstitution unfolded in children after TCRalphabeta/CD19-depleted allogeneic hematopoietic cell transplantation. Summary of the overall study and its limitations: Over the following months the frequencies of hyperexpanded clones went down, and after one year T-cell counts and TCRbeta diversity were mostly credited to newly produced T cells. In some patients, the high TCRbeta diversity seen at day 60 was put down to recipient T cells and intrathymic progenitors that had survived conditioning. About two months after transplant, the apparently early recovery of alphabetaT-cell counts reportedly depended on just several hundred clones that had expanded rapidly and came from non-depleted graft cells.

In the paper's terms, the treatment or condition label means: allogeneic hematopoietic cell transplantation with graft depleted of TCRalphabeta T cells and CD19 B cells. The transplant recipients were children given TCRalphabeta/CD19-depleted allogeneic hematopoietic cell grafts. The library was generated by PCR. Sequenced using an Illumina HiSeq 2500. To normalize quantification of the TCRbeta repertoire, the TCR libraries were built with molecular barcoding that relied on unique molecular identifiers. The raw public data were reprocessed by TCRdb itself: fastp quality trimming at Q25, MiXCR clonotype calling, in-frame beta chains only. CDR3 protein sequences are deduplicated, and each keeps its most common genes and DNA. For this sample the table gives around 190,000 distinct CDR3 sequences, of which roughly 7% were detected only once. Jointly, the top ten make up about 5.5% of the sample.

The source of this sequence is a boy aged 2 to 10 with acute lymphoblastic leukemia, due to receive a stem cell transplant. This specimen was PBMCs, taken before TCRalphabeta/CD19-depleted stem cell transplant. The chain is assembled from TRBV27 and TRBJ2-5, with TRBD2 identical over 11 junction bases. CDR3 loop: CASSPTYRLAGETQYF. The sequence in DNA is TGTGCCAGCAGTCCCACGTACCGACTAGCGGGGGAGACCCAGTACTTC.